The 18 T cell receptor beta chains reported below all come from one sample, sequenced in a study of regulatory T cells in long-lasting Graves disease. Building of the TCR beta libraries involved iRepertoire HTBI primers and Arm-PCR of CDR3 regions. Via MiXCR, TCRdb re-called the multiplex PCR reads, giving one row per CDR3 protein. The repertoire includes 600,000 to 800,000 distinct CDR3 sequences, around 30% of them detected once, and roughly 40% sits in the top ten. Time point given: persistent/refractory GD, antithyroid drugs over 5 years with positive TRAb. The TCR library was made from RNA extracted from PBMCs. The source material was peripheral blood mononuclear cells (PBMCs), sampled when the disease was refractory, from a patient treated with antithyroid drugs. The receptors derive from a female donor with Graves disease.

In regard to this clonotype: This sequence may be a read error, since a much larger clone differs from it by one base. Because it lacks the conserved phenylalanine or tryptophan at the end, this CDR3 is likely a read error. The chain employs TRBV28 and TRBJ1-2, with 10 bases aligning to TRBD1. J was trimmed by 10 bases and V by 8 bases; bases with no gene match: 19. Germline-derived CDR1 and CDR2 are MDHEN and SYDVKM. This CDR3 contains 16 residues. The CDR3 reads CASDDDRGPLSGDYTL. The CDR3, as DNA: TGTGCCAGCGATGACGACAGGGGGCCACTATCAGGTGACTACACCCTC.

This clonotype turned up a few times. The V and J genes are TRBV6-2 or TRBV6-3 and TRBJ2-2; 8 bases fit TRBD1. Trimming at V came to 0 bases and at J to 8 bases, leaving 5 bases not matched to a gene. There are 15 residues in the CDR3. The germline gives CDR1 MNHEY, CDR2 SVGEGT. The CDR3 region has the DNA TGTGCCAGCAGTTACTCGAGACAGGGGAAAGGGGAGCTGTTTTTT. This gives the protein CASSYSRQGKGELFF.

V gene TRBV12-3 or TRBV12-4 combines with J gene TRBJ1-2, with 10 bases that match TRBD1. This CDR3 contains 14 residues. The ends lost 2 bases at V and 7 bases at J; junction bases unmatched: 4. CDR3 sequence (DNA): TGTGCCAGCAGTTTATCGACAGGGGGCATTGGCTACACCTTC. Translated, it gives CASSLSTGGIGYTF.

J is TRBJ2-5 and V is TRBV19; 13 bases match TRBD2. Unmatched junction bases numbered 7, after V lost 10 bases and J lost 5 bases. Germline V gives CDR1 LNHDA, CDR2 SQIVND (reference sequence). This CDR3 has 14 residues. In nucleotides, the CDR3 is TGTGCCACAAAACTAGCGGGAGGGCCGGAGACCCAGTACTTC. Translating gives CATKLAGGPETQYF.

The chain couples TRBV29-1 to TRBJ1-2; 7 bases agree with TRBD1. The CDR3 contains 13 residues. The J segment lost 4 bases and the V segment lost 7 bases, leaving 9 bases of the junction unmatched. Germline V lookup: CDR1 SQVTM, CDR2 ANQGSEA. CDR3 nucleotide sequence: TGCAGCGCAGGGACAGAGGGCTTCTATGGCTACACCTTC. It is translated as CSAGTEGFYGYTF. The variable domain in full, with the rest retrieved from reference TRBV29-1 and TRBJ1-2, is SAVISQKPSRDICQRGTSLTIQCQVDSQVTMMFWYRQQPGQSLTLIATANQGSEATYESGFVIDKFPISRPNLTFSTLTVSNMSPEDSSIYLCSAGTEGFYGYTFGSGTRLTVV.

This sequence joins TRBV4-1 and TRBJ2-7; D is unclear. The germline V and J ends were trimmed by 5 bases and 1 base, with 9 bases remaining between them. From germline, CDR1 is MGHRA and CDR2 YSYEKL. The CDR3 extends over 13 amino acids. CDR3: CASSDAPSYEQYF. DNA for the CDR3: TGCGCCAGCAGCGACGCACCTTCCTACGAGCAGTACTTC.

Comment on this clonotype: A clone one base away is much larger, so this may be a read error. The rearrangement uses TRBV28 and TRBJ1-6; 7 nucleotides line up with TRBD1. CDR1 and CDR2 from the germline V gene are MDHEN and SYDVKM. The CDR3 runs 14 residues. V shed 5 bases, J shed 7 bases, and the junction held 5 bases outside the gene matches. This CDR3 is CASSTGTDNSPLHF. The CDR3 DNA reads as TGTGCCAGCAGTACCGGGACAGACAATTCACCCCTCCACTTT.

About this clonotype: A read error may explain this, as a much larger clone is one base away. V usage is TRBV2 and J usage is TRBJ1-1; D gene unclear. The V end lost 7 bases, the J end lost 0 bases, and 18 bases lay between the germline ends. The CDR3 length is 16 residues. Germline V lookup: CDR1 SNHLY, CDR2 FYNNEI. CDR3 sequence: CASIVGIGGMNTEAFF. The DNA for the CDR3 is TGTGCCAGCATCGTAGGGATTGGCGGAATGAACACTGAAGCTTTCTTT.

This clonotype was seen only a few times. The chain recombines TRBV11-2 with TRBJ2-7, with D maybe TRBD1 (6 bases). Germline CDR1 reads SGHAT; CDR2 reads FQNNGV. CDR3 size: 14 residues. Trimming cost V 1 base and J 5 bases, with 12 bases left between them. DNA for the CDR3: TGTGCCAGCAGCTTAGTCAGGGGAAGCCACGAGCAGTACTTC. Its translation is CASSLVRGSHEQYF.

This clonotype was found a few times. CDR3 in DNA: TGTGCCAGCAGCCCTACCCCGAGGGGGCTGAACACTGAAGCTTTCTTT. This gives the protein CASSPTPRGLNTEAFF. This sequence joins TRBV7-2 and TRBJ1-1; 7 bases match TRBD1. Trimming took 5 bases from V and 0 from J; bases not matched to a gene: 9. The germline CDR1 and CDR2 sequences are SGHTA and FQGNSA. The CDR3 is 16 residues long.

This clonotype occurred many times. The chain recombines TRBV2 with TRBJ1-4; a weak D match, TRBD1 (5 bases). CDR1 SNHLY and CDR2 FYNNEI come from the germline V gene. This CDR3 region has 14 residues. Trimming shortened V by 3 bases and J by 8 bases, and 13 bases separated the two germline ends. CDR3 amino acids: CASSDQGGGEKLFF. Here the CDR3 DNA reads TGTGCCAGCAGTGATCAGGGAGGTGGCGAAAAACTGTTTTTT.

This clonotype was recorded many times. This sequence joins TRBV6-1 and TRBJ1-5; 7 nucleotides agree with TRBD1. This CDR3 has 14 amino acids. The junction had 6 bases not matched to a gene; V was cut back by 6 bases and J by 4 bases. The germline V gene has CDR1 MNHNS and CDR2 SASEGT. This chain's CDR3 is CASSKLTGNQPQHF. Written as DNA, the CDR3 is TGTGCCAGCAGCAAACTGACAGGGAATCAGCCCCAGCATTTT.

This clonotype was counted a few times. V gene TRBV2 combines with J gene TRBJ2-3; TRBD2 agrees at 7 bases. Germline-derived CDR1 and CDR2 are SNHLY and FYNNEI. The CDR3 spans 15 residues. The trim removed 6 bases at V and 0 bases at J, leaving 6 bases unmatched. The CDR3, as DNA: TGTGCCAGCAGCCGAAGCGGGACTAGCACAGATACGCAGTATTTT. Residues: CASSRSGTSTDTQYF.

This clonotype has a single count. The chain employs TRBV7-6 and TRBJ1-4; 7 bases line up with TRBD1. The CDR3 length is 15 residues. Looked up from germline, CDR1 is SGHVS and CDR2 is FNYEAQ. V was clipped by 5 bases and J by 5 bases; unmatched bases: 8. The chain's CDR3 is CASSLGTEDNEKLFF. The DNA for the CDR3 is TGTGCCAGCAGCCTCGGGACAGAAGACAATGAAAAACTGTTTTTT.

This clonotype was found a few times. The chain uses TRBV11-1 and TRBJ1-1; no reliable D call. The CDR3 is made up of 14 amino acids. Trimming took off 5 bases at V and 2 bases at J, with 12 bases between the two ends. CDR1 and CDR2 (germline): SGHAT, FQDESV (reference sequence). The CDR3 DNA sequence: TGTGCCAGCAGCAAGGGATCCGGAAACACTGAAGCTTTCTTT. Encoded protein: CASSKGSGNTEAFF.

This clonotype came up many times. This chain joins TRBV6-1 and TRBJ1-3; 9 positions match TRBD1. The CDR3 is 15 amino acids. Losses at the gene ends were 6 bases for V and 8 bases for J; bases not matched to a gene: 11. Germline V gene lookup returns CDR1 MNHNS and CDR2 SASEGT. CDR3 region: CASRYRGTGRDTIYF. The DNA for the CDR3 is TGTGCCAGCAGGTACCGCGGGACAGGGAGAGACACCATATATTTT.

In regard to this clonotype: Likely a read error: the CDR3 ends without its conserved phenylalanine or tryptophan. The V call is TRBV13, the J call TRBJ2-7; 9 bases are shared with TRBD2. Germline V gene lookup returns CDR1 PRHDT and CDR2 FYEKMQ (reference sequence). J lost 2 bases, V lost 4 bases, and 9 bases had no gene match. The CDR3 has 16 residues. In DNA form, the CDR3 reads TGTGCCAGCAGCTATACTAGCGGGCATGCACCCTACGAGCAGTACTCC. This sequence encodes CASSYTSGHAPYEQYS.

The chain employs TRBV6-1 and TRBJ2-5, with unresolved D. CDR1 is MNHNS, CDR2 SASEGT, per germline. Trimming removed 8 bases at V and 2 bases at J, with 6 bases between. The CDR3 is made up of 11 amino acids. In nucleotides, the CDR3 is TGTGCCAGCTTTGGGCAAGAGACCCAGTACTTC. This translates into CASFGQETQYF.